The T cell receptor beta chain described here comes from a study of T cell responses to AZD1222 COVID-19 vaccine. Germline CDR1 reads GTSNPN; CDR2 reads SVGIG (reference sequence). There are 17 residues in the CDR3. Trimming took 2 bases from V and 5 from J; bases not matched to a gene: 11. Here immunoSEQ multiplex PCR was the method, and the copy in TCRdb shows in-frame clones only, minus some. In the table there are 80,000 or so clones, around nine tenths of which are singletons. The sample consisted of peripheral blood, taken on day 0 of AZD1222 vaccination. The V call is TRBV30, the J call TRBJ2-5; 13 bases fit TRBD2. The source of this sequence is an adult in good health. The CDR3 spells CAWSSGLAGSNLETQYF. The DNA of the CDR3 is TGTGCCTGGAGTTCGGGACTAGCGGGGAGCAATCTGGAGACCCAGTACTTC.